This TCR beta chain emerged from a study of T-cell memory formation after mild COVID-19. V was clipped by 5 bases and J by 5 bases; unmatched bases: 5. Germline V lookup: CDR1 MNHNY, CDR2 SVGAGI (reference sequence). This CDR3 comprises 13 residues. 5'RACE primed at constant segments yielded TCR alpha and TCR beta cDNA libraries bearing sample barcodes and UMIs. MiXCR was run by TCRdb on the 5' RACE reads, yielding one entry per CDR3 protein. The sample has 95,000 to 120,000 distinct CDR3 sequences, about 24% seen once; the top ten hold around 41%. Whole-study findings and limits: Second-wave clones peaking on day 37 lacked confirmed SARS-CoV-2 specificity.

In the case of this clonotype: Its antigen is still unknown.

V gene TRBV6-6 combines with J gene TRBJ1-1; 7 nucleotides agree with TRBD1. The sample taken for sequencing was PBMCs or a T cell subset sorted from them (not recorded which). The TCR comes from a man aged 18 to 29 who had mild COVID-19 (a few samples of this study predate the infection). Cell type and time point are not known. The CDR3: CASSTGAGTEAFF. The CDR3 DNA is TGTGCCAGCAGTACAGGGGCCGGGACTGAAGCTTTCTTT.